These T cell receptor beta chains were read from a single sample in a study of cytomegalovirus exposure and HLA in healthy donors. Repertoires were generated with immunoSEQ multiplex PCR, while TCRdb's copy carries only in-frame clones and drops some. Found here are 200,000 or so clones, about four fifths of them singletons; the top ten hold approximately 7%. Sequenced: PBMCs. Source of these receptors: a man younger than 35 in good health and CMV-seropositive. Each CDR3 is given with its conserved first and last residue. A D gene is named only where the DNA matches it firmly. Clone size is not always given. Where it is, it says once, few, many or a class for expanded clones.

j_call,d_call,v_call,clone_size,cdr3_nt,cdr3_aa
TRBJ2-5,TRBD2,TRBV2,NA,TGTGCCAGCAGTGAAGAGCGGGAGTCAGAGACCCAGTACTTC,CASSEERESETQYF
TRBJ2-7,NA,TRBV27,NA,TGTGCCACTTGGGGCCCGGGTATGGGCTACGAGCAGTACTTC,CATWGPGMGYEQYF
TRBJ1-2,TRBD1,TRBV5-4,NA,TGTGCCAGCAGCTTGGACGGACAGGCATATGGCTACACCTTC,CASSLDGQAYGYTF
TRBJ1-2,NA,TRBV6-5,NA,TGTGCCAGCAGCCGGACAGTTAGCTATGGCTACACCTTC,CASSRTVSYGYTF
TRBJ1-1,TRBD1,TRBV7-8,NA,TGTGCCAGCAGTCACACAAGGGGGCAGATGAACACTGAAGCTTTCTTT,CASSHTRGQMNTEAFF
TRBJ2-7,NA,TRBV9,NA,TGTGCCAGCAGCGTAGCAGGGCCACCCTACGAGCAGTACTTC,CASSVAGPPYEQYF
TRBJ2-3,NA,TRBV25-1,NA,TGTGCCAGCAGTCTGAATCGGGACTCCACAGATACGCAGTATTTT,CASSLNRDSTDTQYF
TRBJ2-3,TRBD2,TRBV7-2,NA,TGTGCCAGCAGCTTAAGTAGCGGGAGGCCGCAAGTCGAGGTGTATTTT,CASSLSSGRPQVEVYF
TRBJ2-1,TRBD2,TRBV7-2,NA,TGTGCCAGCAGCCACCCAAGCGGGAAGCCCCCCAATGAGCAGTTCTTC,CASSHPSGKPPNEQFF
TRBJ2-5,TRBD2,TRBV9,NA,TGTGCCAGCAGCCCCTCGACTAGCGGACGAGAGACCCAGTACTTC,CASSPSTSGRETQYF
TRBJ2-7,TRBD2,TRBV23-1,NA,TGCGCCAGCAGTCAAGACCTTAAGCGGGAATCCTACGAGCAGTACTTC,CASSQDLKRESYEQYF
TRBJ1-1,NA,TRBV28,NA,TGTGCCAGCAGCACACAGGGAGGGCTAAACACTGAAGCTTTCTTT,CASSTQGGLNTEAFF
TRBJ2-1,NA,TRBV5-4,NA,TGTGCCAGCAGCTTGGCCGGGGAGCAGTTCTTC,CASSLAGEQFF
TRBJ1-1,NA,TRBV5-1,NA,TGCGCCAGCAGCTCTTCGGCCGGCGGCACTGAAGCTTTCTTT,CASSSSAGGTEAFF
TRBJ1-1,NA,TRBV2,NA,TGTGCCAGCTACAGACAGGCTTTAAAGACTGAAGCTTTCTTT,CASYRQALKTEAFF
TRBJ2-7,NA,TRBV4-2,NA,TGTGCCAGCAGCCAAGAGGATGGGGGCGGCTACGAGCAGTACTTC,CASSQEDGGGYEQYF
TRBJ2-6,NA,TRBV5-1,NA,TGCGCCAGCAGTTGGACAGCCGGGGGGGCCAACGTCCTGACTTTC,CASSWTAGGANVLTF
TRBJ2-5,TRBD1,TRBV7-9,NA,TGTGCCAGCAGCTTTGGACAGGGGAGAGAGACCCAGTACTTC,CASSFGQGRETQYF
TRBJ2-7,NA,TRBV28,once,TGTGCCAGCAGTTTATTTAGCTCAGCCTACGAGCAGTACTTC,CASSLFSSAYEQYF
TRBJ2-2,TRBD2,TRBV25-1,NA,TGTGCCAGCAGTGAGAGGCTAGCGGGAGTCGGGGAGCTGTTTTTT,CASSERLAGVGELFF
TRBJ2-5,NA,TRBV10-3,NA,TGTGCCATCAGTGAGGTCGGAGAAGCCCAGTACTTC,CAISEVGEAQYF
TRBJ2-1,TRBD2,TRBV2,NA,TGTGCCAGCAGTGAAGGAGGACTGTATACTAGCGGGGATCGTTACAATGAGCAGTTCTTC,CASSEGGLYTSGDRYNEQFF
TRBJ2-1,TRBD2,TRBV28,once,TGTGCCAGCAGTTCTGAGCGGGAGGGCCAGAGCTCCTACAATGAGCAGTTCTTC,CASSSEREGQSSYNEQFF
TRBJ2-7,TRBD1,TRBV13,NA,TGTGCCAGCAGCGCGGGACAGGGAGCCTACGAGCAGTACTTC,CASSAGQGAYEQYF
TRBJ1-1,NA,TRBV11-2,NA,TGTGCCAGCAGCTTAGACCCAAACACTGAAGCTTTCTTT,CASSLDPNTEAFF
TRBJ1-2,TRBD1,TRBV9,NA,TGTGCCAGCAGCGTAGCTATGGGGACAGGGATTGGCTACACCTTC,CASSVAMGTGIGYTF
TRBJ2-1,TRBD2,TRBV4-2,NA,TGTGCCAGCAGCCAAGTGATGTCTTTGGCTAGCGGATACAATGAGCAGTTCTTC,CASSQVMSLASGYNEQFF
TRBJ2-7,TRBD2,TRBV4-2,few,TGTGCCAGCAGTCCTAGCGGGAGTTTCAACGAGCAGTACTTC,CASSPSGSFNEQYF
TRBJ2-1,TRBD2,TRBV6-5,NA,TGTGCCAGCAGTTACTCCCGGGGGGTGAGGTTCTTC,CASSYSRGVRFF
TRBJ2-2,TRBD2,TRBV7-7,few,TGTGCCAGCAGCCGCGGACTAGCGGGAGCCACCGGGGAGCTGTTTTTT,CASSRGLAGATGELFF
TRBJ1-4,NA,TRBV13,once,TGTGCCAGCAGCTTACCCGGGGGTCTGGACGAAAAACTGTTTTTT,CASSLPGGLDEKLFF
TRBJ2-7,NA,TRBV15,NA,TGTGCCACCAGCACTCGGGCGGCAGGGGCGGGGGTGCAGTACTTC,CATSTRAAGAGVQYF
TRBJ2-3,NA,TRBV5-4,few,TGTGCCAGCAGCTTGGTCGGGGTTGGGGCAGATACGCAGTATTTT,CASSLVGVGADTQYF
TRBJ1-3,TRBD1,TRBV4-1,NA,TGCGCCAGCAGCCAGCCGGGACAGCCGAACACCATATATTTT,CASSQPGQPNTIYF
TRBJ2-7,NA,TRBV7-6,NA,TGTGCCAGCAGCTTGGGGGCTGACGGGCCCATCCTTGGCGAGCAGTACTTC,CASSLGADGPILGEQYF
TRBJ2-7,NA,TRBV19,NA,TGTGCCACCAGGGGAAGGGTCGGGTACGAGCAGTACTTC,CATRGRVGYEQYF
TRBJ2-1,TRBD2,TRBV28,NA,TGTGCCAGCAGTCGTCTACCCGGGACTAGCGGGAGGGCCAATGAGCAGTTCTTC,CASSRLPGTSGRANEQFF